This T cell receptor (beta chain) was found in a study of cytomegalovirus exposure and HLA in healthy donors. The PCR employed 60 Vbeta primers together with 13 Jbeta primers. Some clones are missing from TCRdb's copy, which holds only in-frame ones; the method was immunoSEQ multiplex PCR. Among about 120,000 clones listed, about three quarters were seen once. Broader study findings: An analysis that came later showed most CMV-associated TCR beta chains appearing HLA-restricted. It was assumed in the presence/absence analyses that sequencing depth was roughly uniform across donors.

Regarding this clone: Antigen specificity is unknown.

This CDR3 spans 13 amino acids. V was shortened by 3 bases and J by 8 bases, with 13 bases between the two germline ends. Germline-derived CDR1 and CDR2 are LNHNV and YYDKDF (reference sequence). The sample taken for sequencing was PBMCs. This chain joins TRBV15 and TRBJ1-1; D might be TRBD1 (6 bases). The TCR sequence derives from a man in his sixties in good health and CMV-seropositive. The CDR3 loop is CATSSAGQLEAFF. CDR3 nucleotide sequence: TGTGCCACCAGCAGTGCCGGACAGCTGGAAGCTTTCTTT.